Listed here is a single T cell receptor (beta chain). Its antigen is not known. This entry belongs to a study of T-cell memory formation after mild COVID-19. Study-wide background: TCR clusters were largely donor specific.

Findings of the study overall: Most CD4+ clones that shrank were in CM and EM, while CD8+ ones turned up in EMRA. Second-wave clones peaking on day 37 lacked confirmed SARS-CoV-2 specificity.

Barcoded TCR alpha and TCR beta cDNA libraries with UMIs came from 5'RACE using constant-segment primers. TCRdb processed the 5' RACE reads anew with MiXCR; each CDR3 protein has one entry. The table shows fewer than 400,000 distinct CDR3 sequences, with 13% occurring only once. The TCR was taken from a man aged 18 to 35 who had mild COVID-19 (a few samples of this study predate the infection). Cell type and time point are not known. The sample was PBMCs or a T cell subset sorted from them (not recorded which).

CDR3 protein: CASSQGTGNSPLHF. Written as DNA, the CDR3 is TGCGCCAGCAGCCAAGGGACAGGGAATTCACCCCTCCACTTT. The V call is TRBV4-1, the J call TRBJ1-6; 8 bases map to TRBD1. V gave up 1 base and J gave up 7 bases; unmatched junction bases: 0. CDR1 is MGHRA and CDR2 is YSYEKL in the germline V gene. CDR3 size: 14 residues.